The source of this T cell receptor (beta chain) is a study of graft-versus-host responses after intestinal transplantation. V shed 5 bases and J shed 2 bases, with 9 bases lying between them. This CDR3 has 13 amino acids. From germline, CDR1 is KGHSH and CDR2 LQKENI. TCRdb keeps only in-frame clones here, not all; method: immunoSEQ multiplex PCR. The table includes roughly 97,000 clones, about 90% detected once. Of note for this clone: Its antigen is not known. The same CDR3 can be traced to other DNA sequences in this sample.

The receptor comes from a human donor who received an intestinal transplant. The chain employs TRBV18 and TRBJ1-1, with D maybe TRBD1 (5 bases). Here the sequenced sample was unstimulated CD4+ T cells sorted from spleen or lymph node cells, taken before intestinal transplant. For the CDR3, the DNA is TGTGCCAGCTCAGGGGGACTCAACACTGAAGCTTTCTTT. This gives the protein CASSGGLNTEAFF.